These 6 T cell receptor beta chains originate from one sample sequenced in a study of blood T cell repertoires in COVID-19. Using immunoSEQ multiplex PCR, the repertoire was profiled, and TCRdb retains in-frame clones only, with some absent. This sample has about 36,000 clones, with about 85% found just once. Sequences were obtained from peripheral blood. These receptors came from a man in his sixties with acute or convalescent COVID-19.

The chain recombines TRBV5-1 with TRBJ1-6; 10 nucleotides line up with TRBD1. The J segment lost 10 bases and the V segment lost 0 bases, leaving 4 bases of the junction unmatched. The V gene's germline CDR1 is SGHRS and CDR2 YFSETQ. The CDR3 has 15 amino acids. CDR3 amino acids: CASSLGTGGKSPLHF. Written as DNA, the CDR3 is TGCGCCAGCAGCTTGGGGACAGGGGGAAAGTCACCCCTCCACTTT. The variable domain in full, with the rest retrieved from reference TRBV5-1 and TRBJ1-6, is KAGVTQTPRYLIKTRGQQVTLSCSPISGHRSVSWYQQTPGQGLQFLFEYFSETQRNKGNFPGRFSGRQFSNSRSEMNVSTLELGDSALYLCASSLGTGGKSPLHFGNGTRLTVT.

J is TRBJ1-5 and V is TRBV2, with a weak D call TRBD1 (6 bases). The CDR3 is 15 amino acids. V was trimmed by 7 bases and J by 4 bases, leaving 17 bases between them. Germline V gives CDR1 SNHLY, CDR2 FYNNEI. DNA for the CDR3: TGTGCCAGCAAGGAGGGGGGGGTCAGAAATCAGCCCCAGCATTTT. Residues: CASKEGGVRNQPQHF.

The rearrangement links TRBV18 to TRBJ2-1, with 10 bases aligning to TRBD2. The CDR3 is 14 amino acids. Germline-derived CDR1 and CDR2 are KGHSH and LQKENI. Unmatched junction bases numbered 5, after V lost 6 bases and J lost 6 bases. The chain's CDR3 is CASSLAGAPNEQFF. The CDR3 nucleotides are TGTGCCAGCTCCCTAGCGGGAGCCCCCAATGAGCAGTTCTTC.

The rearrangement uses TRBV7-8 and TRBJ2-3; the D gene is possibly TRBD2 (6 bases). CDR3 length: 14 amino acids. The ends were cut back, 0 bases at V and 8 bases at J, with 12 bases in the middle. In germline, CDR1 is SGHVS, CDR2 FQNEAQ. The CDR3: CASSLAGGTRTQYF. The CDR3 nucleotides read TGTGCCAGCAGCTTAGCGGGAGGCACACGTACGCAGTATTTT.

The chain couples TRBV7-3 to TRBJ1-4, with a possible D match to TRBD1 (5 bases). Trimming took 1 base from V and 8 from J, leaving 11 bases between them. The V gene's germline CDR1 is SGHTA and CDR2 FQGTGA. The CDR3 covers 14 residues. The CDR3 DNA sequence: TGTGCCAGCAGCTTAAGCAGGGCAGGGGAAAAACTGTTTTTT. The encoded protein is CASSLSRAGEKLFF.

The CDR3 DNA is TGTGCCAGCAGCTTAGTAGGAGGATCGAACACTGAAGCTTTCTTT. This codes for CASSLVGGSNTEAFF. J is TRBJ1-1 and V is TRBV11-2, with unresolved D. Germline CDR1 SGHAT, CDR2 FQNNGV. Trimming took 1 base from V and 1 from J, leaving 10 bases between them. This CDR3 spans 15 amino acids. The full variable domain, in which reference TRBV11-2 and TRBJ1-1 provide the parts outside the CDR3, is EAGVAQSPRYKIIEKRQSVAFWCNPISGHATLYWYQQILGQGPKLLIQFQNNGVVDDSQLPKDRFSAERLKGVDSTLKIQPAKLEDSAVYLCASSLVGGSNTEAFFGQGTRLTVV.